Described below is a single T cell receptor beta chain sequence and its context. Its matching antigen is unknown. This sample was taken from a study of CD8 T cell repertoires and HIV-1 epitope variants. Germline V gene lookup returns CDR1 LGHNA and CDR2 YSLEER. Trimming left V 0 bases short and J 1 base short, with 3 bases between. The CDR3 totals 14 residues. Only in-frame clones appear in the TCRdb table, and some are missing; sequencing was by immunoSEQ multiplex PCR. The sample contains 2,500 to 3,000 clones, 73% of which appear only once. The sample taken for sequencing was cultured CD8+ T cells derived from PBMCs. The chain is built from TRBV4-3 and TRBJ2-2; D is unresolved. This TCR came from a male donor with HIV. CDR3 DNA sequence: TGCGCCAGCAGCCAAGATGGGAACACCGGGGAGCTGTTTTTT. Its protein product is CASSQDGNTGELFF.